This T cell receptor (beta chain) originates from a study of blood T cell repertoires in COVID-19. As for the study in general: Sources were T cells, B-cell-depleted T cells, or PBMCs; the material itself was cDNA or gDNA.

Per the study methods: Estimation of nucleated cell counts was performed using reference gene primer amplification. Only in-frame clones appear in the TCRdb table, and some are missing; sequencing was by immunoSEQ multiplex PCR. That table supplies the V and J calls and clone size; D and trimming were determined from the DNA. The sample yields 250,000 or so clones, about 91% seen once. Trimming shortened V by 3 bases and J by 5 bases, and 18 bases separated the two germline ends. CDR1 is KGHDR and CDR2 is SFDVKD in the germline V gene. The CDR3 sequence is 16 residues long. The sequence was obtained from a woman between 35 and 50 years old who had recovered from COVID-19. Material: peripheral blood. The chain recombines TRBV24-1 with TRBJ1-2; weak D call: TRBD1 (5 bases). The DNA of the CDR3 is TGTGCCACCAGTGATGCATACTCAGGGAAGGGATATGGCTACACCTTC. Translated: CATSDAYSGKGYGYTF.